The rows below give T cell receptor beta chains drawn from one sample of a study of T cells in Graves' hyperthyroidism and ophthalmopathy. MiXCR, applied by TCRdb to the multiplex PCR reads, yields one record per CDR3 protein. The sample records 350,000 to 500,000 distinct CDR3 sequences, approximately 15% being singletons. Sequenced material: blood. The source of these receptors is a young woman with Graves' hyperthyroidism. Each CDR3 is given with its conserved first and last residue. D genes are given only for firm matches. Rows give clone size only sometimes, using once, few, many, or a class for an expanded clone.

j_call d_call v_call clone_size cdr3_aa cdr3_nt
TRBJ1-1 NA TRBV6-1 many CASSYGTVGTEAFF TGTGCCAGCAGTTATGGGACTGTGGGGACTGAAGCTTTCTTT
TRBJ2-1 TRBD1 TRBV5-1 NA CASSLAFGTGDNEQFF TGCGCCAGCAGCTTGGCCTTTGGGACAGGGGACAATGAGCAGTTCTTC
TRBJ2-3 TRBD2 TRBV6-1 NA CAISDGLAGRLRGDTQYF TGTGCCATCTCTGACGGACTAGCGGGACGACTCAGAGGAGATACGCAGTATTTT
TRBJ2-5 NA TRBV15 many CATSRGLIETQYF TGTGCCACCAGCAGAGGTCTGATAGAGACCCAGTACTTC
TRBJ2-7 NA TRBV10-2 NA CASRGGGYEQYF TGCGCCAGCAGAGGGGGGGGCTACGAGCAGTACTTC
TRBJ2-7 NA TRBV9 many CASASSEGFDHEQYF TGTGCCAGCGCATCGTCGGAAGGGTTTGACCACGAGCAGTACTTC
TRBJ1-1 NA TRBV6-5 NA CASSYSGANTEAFF TGTGCCAGCAGTTACTCGGGGGCGAACACTGAAGCTTTCTTT
TRBJ2-3 NA TRBV13 NA CASSQGSAASTDTQYF TGTGCCAGCAGCCAAGGGAGTGCTGCTAGCACAGATACGCAGTATTTT
TRBJ2-7 NA TRBV5-1 many CASSMGLDEQYF TGCGCCAGCAGCATGGGGTTAGACGAGCAGTACTTC
TRBJ2-1 TRBD1 TRBV6-1 many CASSFFASGGLSSYNEQFF TGTGCCAGCAGTTTCTTCGCCTCAGGGGGCCTAAGCTCCTACAATGAGCAGTTCTTC
TRBJ2-7 NA TRBV13 NA CASSLAGDLSYEQYF TGTGCCAGCAGCTTAGCGGGAGATCTTTCGTACGAGCAGTACTTC
TRBJ2-3 NA TRBV4-1 NA CASSRYSKRTTDTQYF TGCGCCAGCAGTCGTTACTCTAAGCGAACCACAGATACGCAGTATTTT
TRBJ1-5 NA TRBV19 many CASREERASNQPQHF TGTGCCAGCCGGGAGGAGCGAGCTAGCAATCAGCCCCAGCATTTT
TRBJ1-3 NA TRBV12-3/TRBV12-4 many CASSLGTLGSGNTIYF TGTGCCAGCAGTTTAGGGACATTAGGGTCTGGAAACACCATATATTTT
TRBJ1-1 NA TRBV7-9 NA CASSLGGGGTSNTEAFF TGTGCCAGCAGCTTAGGAGGGGGGGGGACTTCGAACACTGAAGCTTTCTTT
TRBJ2-7 TRBD2 TRBV12-3/TRBV12-4 NA CASSPRTSGRGGEQYF TGTGCCAGCAGTCCCCGGACTAGCGGGAGAGGGGGCGAGCAGTACTTC
TRBJ2-3 TRBD2 TRBV6-1 NA CASSSSSPRAGAVQYF TGTGCCAGCAGTTCCTCCTCACCGAGAGCGGGAGCGGTGCAGTATTTT
TRBJ2-7 NA TRBV12-3/TRBV12-4 many CASSLGTSYYEQYF TGTGCCAGCAGTTTAGGCACGAGCTACTACGAGCAGTACTTC